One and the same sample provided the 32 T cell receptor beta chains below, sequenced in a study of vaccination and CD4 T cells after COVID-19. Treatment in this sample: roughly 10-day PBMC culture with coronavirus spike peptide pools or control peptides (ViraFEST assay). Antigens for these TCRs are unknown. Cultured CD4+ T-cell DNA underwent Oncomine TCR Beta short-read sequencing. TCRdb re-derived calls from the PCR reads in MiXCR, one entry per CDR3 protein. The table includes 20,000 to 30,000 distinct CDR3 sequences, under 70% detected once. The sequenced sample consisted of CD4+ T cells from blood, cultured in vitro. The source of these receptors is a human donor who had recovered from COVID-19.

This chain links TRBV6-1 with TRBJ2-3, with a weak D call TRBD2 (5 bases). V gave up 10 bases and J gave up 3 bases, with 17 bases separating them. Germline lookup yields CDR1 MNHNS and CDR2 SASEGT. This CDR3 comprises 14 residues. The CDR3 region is CATRPQRRTDTQYF. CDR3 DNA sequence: TGTGCCACCCGACCGCAGCGGAGGACAGATACGCAGTATTTT.

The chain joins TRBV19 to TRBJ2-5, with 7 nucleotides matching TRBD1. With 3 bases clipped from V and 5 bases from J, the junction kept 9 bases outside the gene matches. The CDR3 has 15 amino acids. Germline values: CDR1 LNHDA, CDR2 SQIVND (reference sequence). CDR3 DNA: TGTGCCAGTAGTATCGGGACAGCCCGACGCGAGACCCAGTACTTC. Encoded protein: CASSIGTARRETQYF.

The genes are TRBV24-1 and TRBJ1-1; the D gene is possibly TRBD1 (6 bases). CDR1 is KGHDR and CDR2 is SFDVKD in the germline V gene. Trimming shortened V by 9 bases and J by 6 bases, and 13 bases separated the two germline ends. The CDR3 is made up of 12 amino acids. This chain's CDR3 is CATGKGDAEAFF. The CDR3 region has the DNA TGTGCCACCGGTAAGGGGGACGCTGAAGCTTTCTTT.

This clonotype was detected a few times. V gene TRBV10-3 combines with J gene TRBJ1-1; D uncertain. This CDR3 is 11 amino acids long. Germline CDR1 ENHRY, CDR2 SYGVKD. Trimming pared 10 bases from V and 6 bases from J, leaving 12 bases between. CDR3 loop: CATSRLAEAFF. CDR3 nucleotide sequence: TGTGCCACCTCCCGACTCGCTGAAGCTTTCTTT.

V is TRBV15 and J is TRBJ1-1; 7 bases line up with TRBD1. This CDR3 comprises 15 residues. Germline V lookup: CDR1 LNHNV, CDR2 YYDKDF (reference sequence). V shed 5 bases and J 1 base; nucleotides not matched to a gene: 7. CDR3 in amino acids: CATSSPQGTNTEAFF. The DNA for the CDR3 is TGTGCCACCAGCTCCCCACAGGGGACGAACACTGAAGCTTTCTTT.

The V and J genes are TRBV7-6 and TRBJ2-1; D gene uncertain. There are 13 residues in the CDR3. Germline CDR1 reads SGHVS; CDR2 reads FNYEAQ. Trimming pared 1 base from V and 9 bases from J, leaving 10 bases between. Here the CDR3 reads CASSLVAAVEQFF. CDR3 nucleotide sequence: TGTGCCAGCAGCTTAGTGGCGGCGGTTGAGCAGTTCTTC.

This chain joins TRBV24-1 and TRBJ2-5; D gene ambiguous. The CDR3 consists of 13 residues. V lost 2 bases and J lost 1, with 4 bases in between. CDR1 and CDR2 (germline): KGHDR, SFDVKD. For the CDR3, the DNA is TGTGCCACCAGTGATTACGTCCAAGAGACCCAGTACTTC. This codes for CATSDYVQETQYF.

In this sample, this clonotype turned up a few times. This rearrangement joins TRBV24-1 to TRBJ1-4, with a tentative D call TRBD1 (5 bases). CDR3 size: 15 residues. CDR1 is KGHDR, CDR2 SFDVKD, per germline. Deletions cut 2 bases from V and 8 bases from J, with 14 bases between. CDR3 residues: CATSDSTAYGEKLFF. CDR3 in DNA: TGTGCCACCAGTGATTCGACAGCCTATGGAGAAAAACTGTTTTTT.

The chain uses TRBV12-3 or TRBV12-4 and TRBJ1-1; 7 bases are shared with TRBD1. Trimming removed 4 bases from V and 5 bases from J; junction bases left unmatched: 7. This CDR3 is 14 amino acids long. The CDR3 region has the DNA TGTGCCAGCAGTTCGGGACAGCCGGGGACTGAAGCTTTCTTT. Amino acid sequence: CASSSGQPGTEAFF.

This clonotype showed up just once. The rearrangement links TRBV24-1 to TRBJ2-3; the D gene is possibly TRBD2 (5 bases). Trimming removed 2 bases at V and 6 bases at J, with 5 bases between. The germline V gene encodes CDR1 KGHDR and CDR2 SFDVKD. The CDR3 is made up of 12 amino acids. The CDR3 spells CATSDWEDTQYF. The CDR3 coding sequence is TGTGCCACCAGTGATTGGGAGGATACGCAGTATTTT.

CDR3 coding DNA: TGTGCCAGCAGCCTGGCTAGCGGGTCCCACTACGAGCAGTACTTC. Translated, it gives CASSLASGSHYEQYF. This chain connects TRBV11-2 to TRBJ2-7, with 8 positions matching TRBD2. Looked up from germline, CDR1 is SGHAT and CDR2 is FQNNGV. V was pared by 5 bases and J by 3 bases, with 9 bases of the junction left unmatched. This CDR3 comprises 15 residues.

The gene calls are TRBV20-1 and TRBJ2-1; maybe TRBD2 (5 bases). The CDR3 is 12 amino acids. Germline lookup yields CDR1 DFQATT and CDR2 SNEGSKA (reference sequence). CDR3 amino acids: CTAPELGNEQFF. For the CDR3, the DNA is TGCACGGCTCCGGAACTAGGCAATGAGCAGTTCTTC.

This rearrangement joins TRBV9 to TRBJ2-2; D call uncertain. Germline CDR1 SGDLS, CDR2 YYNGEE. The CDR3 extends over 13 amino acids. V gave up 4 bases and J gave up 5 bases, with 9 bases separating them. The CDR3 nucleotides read TGTGCCAGCAGCCCTTCACGGACCGGGGAGCTGTTTTTT. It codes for CASSPSRTGELFF.

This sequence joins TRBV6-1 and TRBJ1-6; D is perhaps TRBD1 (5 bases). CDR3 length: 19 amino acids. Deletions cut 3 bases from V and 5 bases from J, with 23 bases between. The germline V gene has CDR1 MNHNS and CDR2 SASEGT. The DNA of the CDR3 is TGTGCCAGCAGTGATGGGGGAAGGGGTTACCGATCCGATAATTCACCCCTCCACTTT. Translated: CASSDGGRGYRSDNSPLHF.

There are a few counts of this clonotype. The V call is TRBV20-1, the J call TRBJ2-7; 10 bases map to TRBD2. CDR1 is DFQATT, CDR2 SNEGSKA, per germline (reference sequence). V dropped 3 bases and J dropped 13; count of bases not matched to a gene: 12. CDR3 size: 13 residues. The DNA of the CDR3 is TGCAGTGCTAGGCCCCCTTCTCCTAGCGGGAGTTACTTC. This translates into CSARPPSPSGSYF.

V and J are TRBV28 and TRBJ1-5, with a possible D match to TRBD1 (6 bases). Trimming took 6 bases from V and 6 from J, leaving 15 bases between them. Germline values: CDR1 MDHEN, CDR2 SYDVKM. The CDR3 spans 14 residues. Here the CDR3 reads CASRRGGAGQPQHF. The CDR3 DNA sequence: TGTGCCAGCAGGCGGGGGGGGGCGGGTCAGCCCCAGCATTTT.

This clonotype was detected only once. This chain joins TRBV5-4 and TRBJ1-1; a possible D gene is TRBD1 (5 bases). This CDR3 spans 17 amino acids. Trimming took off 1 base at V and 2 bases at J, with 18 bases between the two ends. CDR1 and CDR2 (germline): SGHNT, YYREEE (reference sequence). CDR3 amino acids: CASSLRHPRQLNTEAFF. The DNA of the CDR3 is TGTGCCAGCAGCTTGCGACATCCCCGACAGTTAAACACTGAAGCTTTCTTT.

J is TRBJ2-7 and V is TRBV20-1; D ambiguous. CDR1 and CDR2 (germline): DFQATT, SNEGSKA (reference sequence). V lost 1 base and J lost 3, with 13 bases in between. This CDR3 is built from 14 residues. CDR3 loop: CSARGLEALYEQYF. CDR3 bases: TGCAGTGCTAGAGGTCTAGAGGCCCTCTACGAGCAGTACTTC.

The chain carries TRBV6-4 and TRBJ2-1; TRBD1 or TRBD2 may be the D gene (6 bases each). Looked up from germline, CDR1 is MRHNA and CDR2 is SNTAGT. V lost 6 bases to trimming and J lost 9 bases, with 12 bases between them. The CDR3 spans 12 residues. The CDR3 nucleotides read TGTGCCAGCAGAACGGAGGGGGGTGAGCAGTTCTTC. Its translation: CASRTEGGEQFF.

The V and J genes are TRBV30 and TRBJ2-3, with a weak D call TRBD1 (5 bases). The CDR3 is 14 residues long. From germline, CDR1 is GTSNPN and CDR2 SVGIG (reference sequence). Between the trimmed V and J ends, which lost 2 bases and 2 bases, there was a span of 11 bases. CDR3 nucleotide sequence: TGTGCCTGGAGTCCGATAGGGGCCACAGATACGCAGTATTTT. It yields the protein CAWSPIGATDTQYF. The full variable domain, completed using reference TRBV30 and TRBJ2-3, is SQTIHQWPATLVQPVGSPLSLECTVEGTSNPNLYWYRQAAGRGLQLLFYSVGIGQISSEVPQNLSASRPQDRQFILSSKKLLLSDSGFYLCAWSPIGATDTQYFGPGTRLTVL.

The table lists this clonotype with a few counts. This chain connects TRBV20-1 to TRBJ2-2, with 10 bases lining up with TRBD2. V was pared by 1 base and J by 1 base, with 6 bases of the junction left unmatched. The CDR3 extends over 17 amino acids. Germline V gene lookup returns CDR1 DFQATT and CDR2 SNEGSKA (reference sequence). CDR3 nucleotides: TGCAGTGCTAGAGCCTGGGGGACTAGCGTGAACACCGGGGAGCTGTTTTTT. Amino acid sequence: CSARAWGTSVNTGELFF.

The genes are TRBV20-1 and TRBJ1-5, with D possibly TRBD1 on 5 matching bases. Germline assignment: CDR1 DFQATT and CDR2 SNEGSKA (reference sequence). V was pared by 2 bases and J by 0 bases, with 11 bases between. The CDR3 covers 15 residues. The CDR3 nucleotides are TGCAGTGCTAGACCGGGACGAAATAGCAATCAGCCCCAGCATTTT. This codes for CSARPGRNSNQPQHF.

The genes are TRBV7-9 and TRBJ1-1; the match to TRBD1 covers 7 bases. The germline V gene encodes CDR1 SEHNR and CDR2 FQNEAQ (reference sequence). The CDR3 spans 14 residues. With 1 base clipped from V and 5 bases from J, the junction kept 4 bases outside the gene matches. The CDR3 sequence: CASSLEGARTEAFF. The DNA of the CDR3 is TGTGCCAGCAGCTTAGAGGGGGCGCGGACTGAAGCTTTCTTT.

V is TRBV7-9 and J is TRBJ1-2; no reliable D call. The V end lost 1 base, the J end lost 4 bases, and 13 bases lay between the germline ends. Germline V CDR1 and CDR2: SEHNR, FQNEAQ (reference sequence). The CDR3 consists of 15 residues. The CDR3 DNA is TGTGCCAGCAGCTTAGAGGCCGGACGGCCCTATGGCTACACCTTC. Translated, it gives CASSLEAGRPYGYTF.

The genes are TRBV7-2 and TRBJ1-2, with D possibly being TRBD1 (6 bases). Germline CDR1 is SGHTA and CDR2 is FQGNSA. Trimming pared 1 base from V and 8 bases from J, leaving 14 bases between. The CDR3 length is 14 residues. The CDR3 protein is CASSLGIQGTGYTF. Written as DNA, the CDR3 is TGTGCCAGCAGCTTAGGTATCCAGGGGACGGGCTACACCTTC.

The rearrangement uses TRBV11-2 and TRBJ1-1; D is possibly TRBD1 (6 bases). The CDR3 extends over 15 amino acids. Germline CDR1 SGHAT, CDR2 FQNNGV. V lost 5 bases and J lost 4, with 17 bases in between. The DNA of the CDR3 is TGTGCCAGCAGCCGAGGGGTGGGGGGGGCCACTGAAGCTTTCTTT. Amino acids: CASSRGVGGATEAFF.

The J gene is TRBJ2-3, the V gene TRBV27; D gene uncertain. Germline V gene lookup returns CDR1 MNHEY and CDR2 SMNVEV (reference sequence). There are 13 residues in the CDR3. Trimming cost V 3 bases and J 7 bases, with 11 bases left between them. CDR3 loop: CASSFRNGNTQYF. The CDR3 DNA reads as TGTGCCAGCAGTTTCCGGAATGGGAATACGCAGTATTTT.

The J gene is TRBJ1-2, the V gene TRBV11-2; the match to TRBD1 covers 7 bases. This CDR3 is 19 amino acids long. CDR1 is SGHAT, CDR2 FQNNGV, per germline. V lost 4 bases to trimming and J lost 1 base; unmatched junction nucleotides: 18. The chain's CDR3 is CASSSRLLRDRSFNYGYTF. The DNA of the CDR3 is TGTGCCAGCAGCTCAAGGCTCTTACGGGACAGATCCTTTAACTATGGCTACACCTTC.

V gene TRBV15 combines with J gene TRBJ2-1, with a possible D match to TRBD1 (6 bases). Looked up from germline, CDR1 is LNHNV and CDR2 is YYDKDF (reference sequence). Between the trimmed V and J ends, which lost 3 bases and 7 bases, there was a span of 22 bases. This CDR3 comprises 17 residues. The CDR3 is CATSSLKSGRRGNEQFF. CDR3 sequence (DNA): TGTGCCACCAGCAGCCTAAAGTCGGGGCGTAGGGGGAATGAGCAGTTCTTC.

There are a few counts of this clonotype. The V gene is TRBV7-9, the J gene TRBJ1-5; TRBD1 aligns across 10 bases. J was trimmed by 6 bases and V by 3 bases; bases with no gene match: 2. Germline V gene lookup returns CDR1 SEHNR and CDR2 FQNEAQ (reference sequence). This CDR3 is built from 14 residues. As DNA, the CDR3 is TGTGCCAGCAGCTTGGGACAGGGGTCTCAGCCCCAGCATTTT. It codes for CASSLGQGSQPQHF.

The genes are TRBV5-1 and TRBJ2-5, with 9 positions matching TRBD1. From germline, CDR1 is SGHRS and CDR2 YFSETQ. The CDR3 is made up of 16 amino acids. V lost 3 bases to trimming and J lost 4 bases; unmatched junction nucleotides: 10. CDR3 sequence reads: CASSYYRGQTGETQYF. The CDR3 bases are TGCGCCAGCAGCTACTACAGGGGGCAGACAGGAGAGACCCAGTACTTC.

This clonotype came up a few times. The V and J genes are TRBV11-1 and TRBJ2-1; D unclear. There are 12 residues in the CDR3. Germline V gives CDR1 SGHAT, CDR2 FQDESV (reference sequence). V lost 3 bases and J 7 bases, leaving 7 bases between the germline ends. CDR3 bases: TGTGCCAGCAGCTTCTCCGTTAATGAGCAGTTCTTC. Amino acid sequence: CASSFSVNEQFF.